This entry lists 22 T cell receptor beta chains sequenced from one sample in a study of blood T cell repertoires in COVID-19. Profiling relied on immunoSEQ multiplex PCR, and the TCRdb table lists in-frame clones only, not all of them. The repertoire holds approximately 56,000 clones, approximately 89% seen once, with around 45% in the top ten. Sequenced: peripheral blood. The source of these receptors is a woman aged 55-70 years with COVID-19, enrolled during active disease.

The chain recombines TRBV11-2 with TRBJ2-5, with 7 bases that match TRBD1. Trimming took 1 base from V and 5 from J; bases not matched to a gene: 7. The CDR3 sequence is 15 residues long. Looked up from germline, CDR1 is SGHAT and CDR2 is FQNNGV. The CDR3 nucleotides are TGTGCCAGCAGCTTAGCTCCACAGGGGTCGGAGACCCAGTACTTC. As protein: CASSLAPQGSETQYF.

The rearrangement uses TRBV6-6 and TRBJ1-1; no firm D call. Trimming removed 2 bases from V and 1 base from J, with 5 bases in between. The CDR3 runs 13 residues. Germline loops: CDR1 MNHNY, CDR2 SVGAGI (reference sequence). CDR3 coding DNA: TGTGCCAGCAGTTACCGGGGGAACACTGAAGCTTTCTTT. Translating it yields CASSYRGNTEAFF.

The gene calls are TRBV11-2 and TRBJ1-1; D gene uncertain. Trimming pared 6 bases from V and 0 bases from J, leaving 20 bases between. CDR1 SGHAT and CDR2 FQNNGV come from the germline V gene. The CDR3 contains 17 residues. The CDR3 DNA sequence: TGTGCCAGCAGTCGACTCATCTTTACCGACGTGAACACTGAAGCTTTCTTT. Translated: CASSRLIFTDVNTEAFF.

V gene TRBV5-8 combines with J gene TRBJ1-2; 9 bases are a match to TRBD1. The CDR3 loop spans 15 amino acids. Trimming at V came to 4 bases and at J to 6 bases, leaving 10 bases not matched to a gene. The germline CDR1 and CDR2 sequences are SGHTS and YDEGEE. The DNA of the CDR3 is TGTGCCAGCAGCCGTCCCGGGACAGGGACCCATGGCTACACCTTC. Its translation: CASSRPGTGTHGYTF. Full variable domain (missing parts from reference TRBV5-8 and TRBJ1-2): EAGVTQSPTHLIKTRGQQATLRCSPISGHTSVYWYQQALGLGLQFLLWYDEGEERNRGNFPPRFSGRQFPNYSSELNVNALELEDSALYLCASSRPGTGTHGYTFGSGTRLTVV.

This chain links TRBV6-5 with TRBJ2-7; 7 bases align to TRBD1. The germline CDR1 and CDR2 sequences are MNHEY and SVGAGI. Trimming cost V 4 bases and J 2 bases; bases outside gene matches: 5. The CDR3 has 14 amino acids. The CDR3 protein is CASSFQGDTYEQYF. The CDR3 DNA is TGTGCCAGCAGTTTCCAGGGGGACACCTACGAGCAGTACTTC.

This chain joins TRBV12-5 and TRBJ1-2, with D perhaps TRBD1 (6 bases). Deletions cut 1 base from V and 8 bases from J, with 11 bases between. Germline V CDR1 and CDR2: LGHNT, FRNRAP. CDR3 length: 13 residues. CDR3 DNA: TGTGCTAGTGGTTTGGGGCAGGGGTACGGCTACACCTTC. This translates into CASGLGQGYGYTF.

The chain has TRBV6-6 and TRBJ1-2; no clear D. V was cut by 3 bases and J by 3 bases, with 17 bases left in between. The CDR3 covers 16 residues. Germline assignment: CDR1 MNHNY and CDR2 SVGAGI (reference sequence). This CDR3 reads CASSYSAGGRHYGYTF. The CDR3 bases are TGTGCCAGCAGTTATTCTGCCGGAGGGAGACACTATGGCTACACCTTC.

The V gene is TRBV28, the J gene TRBJ2-7; a weak D match, TRBD2 (6 bases). This CDR3 region has 16 residues. The germline CDR1 and CDR2 sequences are MDHEN and SYDVKM. V lost 3 bases and J lost 1, with 16 bases in between. The CDR3: CASSFRLDTLSYEQYF. As DNA, the CDR3 is TGTGCCAGCAGTTTCAGACTAGACACACTATCCTACGAGCAGTACTTC.

V and J are TRBV7-8 and TRBJ1-5; 8 positions match TRBD1. Germline V CDR1 and CDR2: SGHVS, FQNEAQ. V shed 1 base, J shed 3 bases, and the junction held 5 bases outside the gene matches. The CDR3 totals 16 residues. The CDR3 is CASSLVGQGFNQPQHF. CDR3 sequence (DNA): TGTGCCAGCAGCTTAGTTGGACAGGGCTTCAATCAGCCCCAGCATTTT.

Only a few counts were recorded for this clone. This chain connects TRBV6-2 or TRBV6-3 to TRBJ1-5, with D perhaps TRBD1 (5 bases). V lost 5 bases and J 2 bases, leaving 16 bases between the germline ends. The CDR3 length is 16 residues. Germline assignment: CDR1 MNHEY and CDR2 SVGEGT. The CDR3 region has the DNA TGTGCCAGCAGTCTCTTATCCTCGGGGGGCAATCAGCCCCAGCATTTT. Translating it yields CASSLLSSGGNQPQHF.

CDR3 DNA sequence: TGTGCCAGCAGCCAAAGGACAGGGGAAGCACCCCTCCACTTT. Amino acids: CASSQRTGEAPLHF. The chain combines TRBV4-2 with TRBJ1-6; 9 positions match TRBD1. After removal of 2 bases from V and 11 bases from J, the junction contained 4 bases not matched to a gene. The CDR3 length is 14 residues. Germline V CDR1 and CDR2: LGHNA, YNFKEQ.

The chain combines TRBV7-9 with TRBJ2-1; D is possibly TRBD2 (5 bases). Germline V gene lookup returns CDR1 SEHNR and CDR2 FQNEAQ (reference sequence). Trimming pared 3 bases from V and 8 bases from J, leaving 26 bases between. The CDR3 consists of 18 residues. In DNA, the CDR3 is TGTGCCAGCAGCTTTGATCCCAAGAGGGCCTCGATTAAGGATGAGCAGTTCTTC. Translated, it gives CASSFDPKRASIKDEQFF.

The genes are TRBV5-5 and TRBJ2-5; a possible D gene is TRBD1 (5 bases). The V end lost 3 bases, the J end lost 2 bases, and 11 bases lay between the germline ends. The CDR3 is 14 amino acids. The V gene's germline CDR1 is SGHKS and CDR2 YYEKEE (reference sequence). CDR3 sequence (DNA): TGTGCCAGCAGCTGGCGGACACTACAAGAGACCCAGTACTTC. Translated, it gives CASSWRTLQETQYF.

This chain links TRBV7-6 with TRBJ1-1; the match to TRBD1 covers 11 bases. CDR3 size: 15 residues. Germline lookup yields CDR1 SGHVS and CDR2 FNYEAQ. The V and J ends lost 4 bases and 4 bases, in that order; junction bases with no gene match: 5. CDR3 region: CASSSGQGVVTEAFF. CDR3 sequence (DNA): TGTGCCAGCAGCTCGGGACAGGGGGTGGTCACTGAAGCTTTCTTT.

This chain uses TRBV6-2 or TRBV6-3 with TRBJ2-7, with D possibly matching TRBD1 (6 bases). Germline V gene data show CDR1 as MNHEY and CDR2 as SVGEGT. The V end lost 3 bases, the J end lost 4 bases, and 13 bases lay between the germline ends. CDR3 size: 14 residues. In DNA form, the CDR3 reads TGTGCCAGCAGTTATTCTGGCAGGGGATACGAGCAGTACTTC. It encodes CASSYSGRGYEQYF.

The chain is built from TRBV28 and TRBJ2-7; perhaps TRBD1 as D (6 bases). This CDR3 region has 16 residues. The germline CDR1 and CDR2 sequences are MDHEN and SYDVKM. With 6 bases removed from V and 3 bases from J, the gap between germline ends came to 21 bases. The chain's CDR3 is CASRSEGGKDFYEQYF. The CDR3 DNA sequence: TGTGCCAGCAGGTCCGAAGGGGGAAAGGATTTCTACGAGCAGTACTTC.

The genes are TRBV30 and TRBJ1-6; D is perhaps TRBD1 (6 bases). The CDR3 loop spans 12 amino acids. Trimming took 5 bases from V and 10 from J, leaving 12 bases between them. Germline loops: CDR1 GTSNPN, CDR2 SVGIG (reference sequence). Written as DNA, the CDR3 is TGTGCCTGGCGACAGGCCGGATCACCCCTCCACTTT. This gives the protein CAWRQAGSPLHF. The full variable domain, with the rest looked up from reference TRBV30 and TRBJ1-6, is SQTIHQWPATLVQPVGSPLSLECTVEGTSNPNLYWYRQAAGRGLQLLFYSVGIGQISSEVPQNLSASRPQDRQFILSSKKLLLSDSGFYLCAWRQAGSPLHFGNGTRLTVT.

This clone has just a few counts. The V gene is TRBV28, the J gene TRBJ2-2, with TRBD2 identical over 7 bases. The germline CDR1 and CDR2 sequences are MDHEN and SYDVKM. V shed 6 bases and J 2 bases; nucleotides not matched to a gene: 6. The CDR3 has 15 residues. DNA of the CDR3: TGTGCCAGCAGGAGCCTAGCGGTAAACACCGGGGAGCTGTTTTTT. Its protein product is CASRSLAVNTGELFF.

The rearrangement uses TRBV5-1 and TRBJ2-2; 7 nucleotides line up with TRBD1. The ends lost 2 bases at V and 4 bases at J; junction bases unmatched: 14. The germline gives CDR1 SGHRS, CDR2 YFSETQ. The CDR3 loop spans 18 amino acids. The CDR3 region is CASSFITPGQWGTGELFF. CDR3 coding DNA: TGCGCCAGCAGCTTTATCACCCCGGGACAGTGGGGCACCGGGGAGCTGTTTTTT.

The chain recombines TRBV4-1 with TRBJ2-1; D is undetermined. Trimming stripped 5 bases from V and 6 bases from J, with 14 bases between. Germline V gives CDR1 MGHRA, CDR2 YSYEKL. CDR3 length: 14 amino acids. The CDR3 DNA reads as TGCGCCAGCAGCTCTACCCCCATCCCCAATGAGCAGTTCTTC. Protein product: CASSSTPIPNEQFF.

The rearrangement links TRBV6-5 to TRBJ2-7; D possibly corresponds to TRBD1 (6 bases). CDR1 and CDR2 from the germline V gene are MNHEY and SVGAGI. Trimming removed 4 bases at V and 5 bases at J, with 15 bases between. This CDR3 is 14 amino acids long. CDR3 bases: TGTGCCAGCAGTTTAACAGGACAGTTCAACGAGCAGTACTTC. Its translation: CASSLTGQFNEQYF.

The genes are TRBV3-1 (or the pseudogene TRBV3-2) and TRBJ2-2; D not resolved. Germline V CDR1 and CDR2: LGHDT, YNNKEL (reference sequence). The V end lost 0 bases, the J end lost 2 bases, and 10 bases lay between the germline ends. The CDR3 consists of 16 residues. The CDR3 region is CASSQDYYGNTGELFF. The CDR3 DNA is TGTGCCAGCAGCCAAGATTACTACGGAAACACCGGGGAGCTGTTTTTT.